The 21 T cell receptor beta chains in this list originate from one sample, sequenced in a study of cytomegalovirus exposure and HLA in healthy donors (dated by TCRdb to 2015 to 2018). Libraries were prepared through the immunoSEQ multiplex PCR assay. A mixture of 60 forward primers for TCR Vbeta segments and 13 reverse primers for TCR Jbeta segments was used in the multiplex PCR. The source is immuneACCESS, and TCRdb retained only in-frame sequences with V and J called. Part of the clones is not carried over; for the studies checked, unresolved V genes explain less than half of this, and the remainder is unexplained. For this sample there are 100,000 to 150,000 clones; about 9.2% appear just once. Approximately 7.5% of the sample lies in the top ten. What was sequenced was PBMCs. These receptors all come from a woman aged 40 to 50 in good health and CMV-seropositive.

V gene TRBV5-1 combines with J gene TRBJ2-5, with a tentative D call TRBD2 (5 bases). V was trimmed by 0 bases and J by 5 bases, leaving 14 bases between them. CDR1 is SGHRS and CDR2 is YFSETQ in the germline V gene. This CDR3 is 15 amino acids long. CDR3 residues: CASSLGSAPSETQYF. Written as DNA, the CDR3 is TGCGCCAGCAGCTTGGGTAGCGCCCCCAGCGAGACCCAGTACTTC.

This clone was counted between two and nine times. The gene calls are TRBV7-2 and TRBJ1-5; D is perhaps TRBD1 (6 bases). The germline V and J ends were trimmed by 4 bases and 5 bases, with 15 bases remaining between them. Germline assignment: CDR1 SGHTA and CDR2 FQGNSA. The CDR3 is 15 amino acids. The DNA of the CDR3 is TGTGCCAGCAGCTCGGGGACACTCGGCGATCAGCCCCAGCATTTT. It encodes CASSSGTLGDQPQHF.

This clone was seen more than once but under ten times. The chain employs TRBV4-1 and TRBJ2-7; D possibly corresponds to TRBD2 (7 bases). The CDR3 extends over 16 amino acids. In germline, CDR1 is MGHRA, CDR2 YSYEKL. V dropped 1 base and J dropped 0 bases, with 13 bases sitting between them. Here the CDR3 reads CASSQADGGHSYEQYF. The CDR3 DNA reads TGCGCCAGCAGCCAAGCTGACGGGGGGCACTCCTACGAGCAGTACTTC.

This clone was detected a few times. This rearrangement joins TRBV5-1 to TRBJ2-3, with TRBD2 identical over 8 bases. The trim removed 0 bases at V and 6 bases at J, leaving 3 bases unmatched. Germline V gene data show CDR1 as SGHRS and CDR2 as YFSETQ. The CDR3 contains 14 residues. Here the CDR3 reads CASSLGSSGDTQYF. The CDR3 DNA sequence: TGCGCCAGCAGCTTGGGGTCTAGCGGGGATACGCAGTATTTT. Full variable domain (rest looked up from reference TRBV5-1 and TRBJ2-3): KAGVTQTPRYLIKTRGQQVTLSCSPISGHRSVSWYQQTPGQGLQFLFEYFSETQRNKGNFPGRFSGRQFSNSRSEMNVSTLELGDSALYLCASSLGSSGDTQYFGPGTRLTVL.

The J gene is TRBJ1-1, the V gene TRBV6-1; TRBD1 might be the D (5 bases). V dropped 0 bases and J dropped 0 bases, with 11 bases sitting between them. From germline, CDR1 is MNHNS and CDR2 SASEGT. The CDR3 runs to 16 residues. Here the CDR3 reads CASSEALPGLNTEAFF. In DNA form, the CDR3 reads TGTGCCAGCAGTGAAGCGCTTCCAGGGTTGAACACTGAAGCTTTCTTT.

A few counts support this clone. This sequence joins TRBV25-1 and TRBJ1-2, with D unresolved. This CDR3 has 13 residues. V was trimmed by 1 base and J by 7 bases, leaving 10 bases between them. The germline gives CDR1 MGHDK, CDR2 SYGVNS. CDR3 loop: CASSELGRGGYTF. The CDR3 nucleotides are TGTGCCAGCAGTGAATTAGGGAGAGGTGGCTACACCTTC.

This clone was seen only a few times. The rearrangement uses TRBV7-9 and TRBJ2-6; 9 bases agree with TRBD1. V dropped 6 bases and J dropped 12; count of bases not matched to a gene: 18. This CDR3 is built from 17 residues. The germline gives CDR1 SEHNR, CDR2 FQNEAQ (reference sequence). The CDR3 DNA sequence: TGTGCCAGCAGTTCATTAGGACAGGGGACACGAATCAGCGTCCTGACTTTC. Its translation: CASSSLGQGTRISVLTF.

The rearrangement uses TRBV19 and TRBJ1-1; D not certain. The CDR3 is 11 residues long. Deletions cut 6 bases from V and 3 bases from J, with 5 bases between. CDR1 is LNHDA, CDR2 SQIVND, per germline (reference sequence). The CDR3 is CASRGHTEAFF. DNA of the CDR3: TGTGCCAGTAGGGGCCACACTGAAGCTTTCTTT.

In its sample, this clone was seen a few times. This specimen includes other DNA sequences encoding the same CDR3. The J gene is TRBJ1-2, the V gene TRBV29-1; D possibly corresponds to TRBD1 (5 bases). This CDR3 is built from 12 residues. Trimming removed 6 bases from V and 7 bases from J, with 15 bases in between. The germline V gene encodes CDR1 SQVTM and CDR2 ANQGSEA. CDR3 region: CSVGSGGSGYTF. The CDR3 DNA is TGCAGCGTGGGAAGCGGGGGGAGTGGCTACACCTTC.

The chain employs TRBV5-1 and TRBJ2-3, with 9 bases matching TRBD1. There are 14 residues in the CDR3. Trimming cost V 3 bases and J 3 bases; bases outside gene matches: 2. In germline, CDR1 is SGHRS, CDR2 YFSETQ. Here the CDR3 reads CASSWDRVTDTQYF. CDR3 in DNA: TGCGCCAGCAGCTGGGACAGGGTAACAGATACGCAGTATTTT.

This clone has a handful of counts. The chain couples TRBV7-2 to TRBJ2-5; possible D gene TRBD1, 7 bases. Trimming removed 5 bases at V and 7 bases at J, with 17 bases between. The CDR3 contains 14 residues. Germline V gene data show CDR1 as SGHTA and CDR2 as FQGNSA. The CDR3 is CASSPGLPGGTQYF. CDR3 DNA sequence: TGTGCCAGCAGCCCGGGACTCCCAGGGGGGACCCAGTACTTC.

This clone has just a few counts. This CDR3 reads CASSLAKQASEAFF. The CDR3 DNA reads TGTGCCAGCAGCTTAGCAAAACAGGCTAGTGAAGCTTTCTTT. This chain joins TRBV7-9 and TRBJ1-1, with a weak D call TRBD1 (5 bases). There are 14 residues in the CDR3. V was clipped by 0 bases and J by 7 bases, with 12 bases between them. Germline values: CDR1 SEHNR, CDR2 FQNEAQ (reference sequence).

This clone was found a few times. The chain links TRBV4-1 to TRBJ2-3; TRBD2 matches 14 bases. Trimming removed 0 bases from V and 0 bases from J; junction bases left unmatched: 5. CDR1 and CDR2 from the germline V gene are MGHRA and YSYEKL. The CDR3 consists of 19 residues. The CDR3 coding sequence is TGCGCCAGCAGCCAAGATCTGACTAGCGGGGGGGGTAGCACAGATACGCAGTATTTT. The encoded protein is CASSQDLTSGGGSTDTQYF.

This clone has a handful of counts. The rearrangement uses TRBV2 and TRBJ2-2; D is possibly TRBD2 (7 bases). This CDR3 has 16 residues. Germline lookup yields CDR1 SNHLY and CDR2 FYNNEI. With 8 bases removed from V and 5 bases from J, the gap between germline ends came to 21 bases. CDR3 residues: CASEIPRGGLTGELFF. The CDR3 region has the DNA TGTGCCAGCGAAATCCCCCGCGGGGGCCTGACCGGGGAGCTGTTTTTT.

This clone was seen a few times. CDR3 region: CASSRRGGNEKLFF. CDR3 coding DNA: TGTGCCAGCTCGAGAAGAGGGGGAAATGAAAAACTGTTTTTT. The chain carries TRBV7-8 and TRBJ1-4, with D tentatively TRBD1 (6 bases). CDR1 and CDR2 from the germline V gene are SGHVS and FQNEAQ. The V end was cut by 8 bases, the J end by 5 bases, with 15 bases between. CDR3 size: 14 residues. Full variable domain (missing parts from reference TRBV7-8 and TRBJ1-4): GAGVSQSPRYKVAKRGQDVALRCDPISGHVSLFWYQQALGQGPEFLTYFQNEAQLDKSGLPSDRFFAERPEGSVSTLKIQRTQQEDSAVYLCASSRRGGNEKLFFGSGTQLSVL.

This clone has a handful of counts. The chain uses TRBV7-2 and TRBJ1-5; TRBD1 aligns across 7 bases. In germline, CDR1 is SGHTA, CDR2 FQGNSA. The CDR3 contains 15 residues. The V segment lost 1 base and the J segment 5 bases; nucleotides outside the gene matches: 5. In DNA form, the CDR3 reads TGTGCCAGCAGCTTAGGGCAGGGGGGATATCAGCCCCAGCATTTT. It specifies CASSLGQGGYQPQHF.

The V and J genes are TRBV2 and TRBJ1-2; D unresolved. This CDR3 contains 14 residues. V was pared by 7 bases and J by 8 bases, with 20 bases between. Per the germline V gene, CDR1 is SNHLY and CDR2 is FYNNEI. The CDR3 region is CASIELVYLSGYTF. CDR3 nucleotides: TGTGCCAGCATAGAGTTGGTCTACTTGAGCGGCTACACCTTC. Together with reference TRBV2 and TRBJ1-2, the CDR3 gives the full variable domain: EPEVTQTPSHQVTQMGQEVILRCVPISNHLYFYWYRQILGQKVEFLVSFYNNEISEKSEIFDDQFSVERPDGSNFTLKIRSTKLEDSAMYFCASIELVYLSGYTFGSGTRLTVV.

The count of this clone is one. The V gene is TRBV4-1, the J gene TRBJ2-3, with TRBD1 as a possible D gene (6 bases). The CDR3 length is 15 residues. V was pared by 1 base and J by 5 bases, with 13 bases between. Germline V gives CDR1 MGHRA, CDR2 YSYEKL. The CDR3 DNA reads TGCGCCAGCAGCCAAGGACAGGAGAGAGGAGATACGCAGTATTTT. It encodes CASSQGQERGDTQYF.

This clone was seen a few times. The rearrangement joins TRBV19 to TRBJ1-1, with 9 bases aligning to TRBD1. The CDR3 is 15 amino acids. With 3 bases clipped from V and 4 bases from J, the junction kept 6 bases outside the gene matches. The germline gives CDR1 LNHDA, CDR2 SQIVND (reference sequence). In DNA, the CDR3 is TGTGCCAGTAGTATCCTGACAGGGGGGGGCACTGAAGCTTTCTTT. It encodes CASSILTGGGTEAFF.

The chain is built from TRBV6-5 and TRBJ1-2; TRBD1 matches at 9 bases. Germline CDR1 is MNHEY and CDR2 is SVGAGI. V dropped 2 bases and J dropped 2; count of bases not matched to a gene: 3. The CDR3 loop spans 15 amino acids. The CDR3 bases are TGTGCCAGCAGTTACGTAACAGGGGGCAACTATGGCTACACCTTC. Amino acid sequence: CASSYVTGGNYGYTF.

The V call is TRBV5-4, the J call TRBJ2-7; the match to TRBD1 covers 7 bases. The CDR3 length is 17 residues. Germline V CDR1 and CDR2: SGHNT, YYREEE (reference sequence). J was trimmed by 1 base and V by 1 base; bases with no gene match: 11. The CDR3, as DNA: TGTGCCAGCAGCTTGAAGACAGGGCATTCTAGGTCCTACGAGCAGTACTTC. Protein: CASSLKTGHSRSYEQYF.